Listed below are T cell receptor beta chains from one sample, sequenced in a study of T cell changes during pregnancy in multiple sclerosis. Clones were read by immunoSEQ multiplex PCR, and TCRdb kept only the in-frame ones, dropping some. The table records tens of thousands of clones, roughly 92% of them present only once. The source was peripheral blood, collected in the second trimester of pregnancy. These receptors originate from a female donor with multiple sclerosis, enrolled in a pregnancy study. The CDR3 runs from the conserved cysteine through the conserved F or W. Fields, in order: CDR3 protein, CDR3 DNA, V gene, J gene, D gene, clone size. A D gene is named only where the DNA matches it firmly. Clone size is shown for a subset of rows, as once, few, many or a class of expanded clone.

CDR3: CASSPGLAGYTGELFF
DNA: TGCGCCAGCAGCCCAGGACTAGCGGGGTACACCGGGGAGCTGTTTTTT
V: TRBV4-1
J: TRBJ2-2
D: TRBD2
size: NA

CDR3: CASVSLNTEAFF
DNA: TGTGCCAGCGTGAGTCTGAACACTGAAGCTTTCTTT
V: TRBV28
J: TRBJ1-1
D: NA
size: few

CDR3: CASSVYRGVKSNTEAFF
DNA: TGTGCCAGTAGTGTCTACAGGGGTGTCAAATCAAACACTGAAGCTTTCTTT
V: TRBV19
J: TRBJ1-1
D: TRBD1
size: NA

CDR3: CASRENTGELFF
DNA: TGTGCCAGCCGAGAAAACACCGGGGAGCTGTTTTTT
V: TRBV19
J: TRBJ2-2
D: NA
size: NA

CDR3: CASSFGWGRVFYGSPLHF
DNA: TGTGCCAGCAGTTTCGGGTGGGGCAGGGTCTTTTATGGTTCACCCCTCCACTTT
V: TRBV28
J: TRBJ1-6
D: NA
size: NA

CDR3: CASSFRTGLTGYTF
DNA: TGTGCCAGCAGCTTCAGGACAGGTCTCACCGGCTACACCTTC
V: TRBV7-9
J: TRBJ1-2
D: TRBD1
size: NA

CDR3: CASSQDRQGAGSPLHF
DNA: TGTGCCAGCAGCCAAGACCGGCAGGGGGCAGGTTCACCCCTCCACTTT
V: TRBV4-2
J: TRBJ1-6
D: TRBD1
size: NA

CDR3: CASSPSGIIPYF
DNA: TGTGCCAGCAGCCCTAGCGGGATCATCCCGTACTTC
V: TRBV11-2
J: TRBJ2-5
D: TRBD2
size: NA

CDR3: CASSRDRVQETQYF
DNA: TGTGCCAGCAGTAGGGACAGGGTTCAAGAGACCCAGTACTTC
V: TRBV7-2
J: TRBJ2-5
D: TRBD1
size: once

CDR3: CASNPGQGYSGNTIYF
DNA: TGTGCCAGTAACCCGGGACAGGGTTATTCTGGAAACACCATATATTTT
V: TRBV19
J: TRBJ1-3
D: TRBD1
size: NA

CDR3: CASSLDTEVSGNTIYF
DNA: TGCGCCAGCAGCTTGGATACAGAAGTCTCTGGAAACACCATATATTTT
V: TRBV5-1
J: TRBJ1-3
D: NA
size: NA

CDR3: CASRYGDWKDNEQFF
DNA: TGTGCCAGCAGATATGGAGACTGGAAAGACAATGAGCAGTTCTTC
V: TRBV13
J: TRBJ2-1
D: NA
size: NA

CDR3: CASRLGQGNSPLHF
DNA: TGTGCCAGCAGGTTAGGACAGGGGAATTCACCCCTCCACTTT
V: TRBV27
J: TRBJ1-6
D: TRBD1
size: NA

CDR3: CASSARDRAGEQFF
DNA: TGTGCCAGTAGTGCGAGAGACAGGGCCGGTGAGCAGTTCTTC
V: TRBV19
J: TRBJ2-1
D: TRBD1
size: NA

CDR3: CASSLAPSRDTYYQPQHF
DNA: TGTGCCAGCAGTTTAGCCCCGAGTAGGGACACCTACTATCAGCCCCAGCATTTT
V: TRBV27
J: TRBJ1-5
D: NA
size: NA

CDR3: CASSEASDRRREAFF
DNA: TGTGCCAGCAGTGAAGCGTCTGACAGGCGGAGGGAAGCTTTCTTT
V: TRBV6-1
J: TRBJ1-1
D: NA
size: NA

CDR3: CASRWGQNTEAFF
DNA: TGTGCCAGCAGGTGGGGGCAGAACACTGAAGCTTTCTTT
V: TRBV11-3
J: TRBJ1-1
D: NA
size: NA

CDR3: CASRLGLEGANVLTF
DNA: TGCGCCAGCCGCCTCGGGTTAGAAGGGGCCAACGTCCTGACTTTC
V: TRBV4-3
J: TRBJ2-6
D: NA
size: NA

CDR3: CASSSRATEAFF
DNA: TGTGCCAGCAGCTCGAGGGCCACTGAAGCTTTCTTT
V: TRBV7-8
J: TRBJ1-1
D: NA
size: NA

CDR3: CASSQDLAVVDTQYF
DNA: TGCGCCAGCAGCCAAGATCTAGCGGTTGTAGATACGCAGTATTTT
V: TRBV4-1
J: TRBJ2-3
D: TRBD2
size: once

CDR3: CASSIRDNYEQYF
DNA: TGTGCCAGCAGTATCCGGGACAACTACGAGCAGTACTTC
V: TRBV27
J: TRBJ2-7
D: NA
size: NA

CDR3: CASSTKPGFRDTQYF
DNA: TGTGCTAGCAGCACAAAACCGGGATTCAGGGATACGCAGTATTTT
V: TRBV7-7
J: TRBJ2-3
D: NA
size: NA

CDR3: CASSSDRADGYTF
DNA: TGCGCCAGCAGCTCGGACAGGGCCGATGGCTACACCTTC
V: TRBV5-1
J: TRBJ1-2
D: TRBD1
size: NA

CDR3: CASRGLAHSSYNEQFF
DNA: TGTGCCAGCAGAGGACTAGCGCACAGCTCCTACAATGAGCAGTTCTTC
V: TRBV25-1
J: TRBJ2-1
D: TRBD2
size: NA

CDR3: CASSLSVAETLHF
DNA: TGCGCCAGCAGCTTGTCCGTGGCGGAGACCCTCCACTTT
V: TRBV5-1
J: TRBJ1-6
D: NA
size: NA

CDR3: CASSRRGGTEAFF
DNA: TGTGCCAGCTCCAGACGTGGGGGGACTGAAGCTTTCTTT
V: TRBV18
J: TRBJ1-1
D: NA
size: NA

CDR3: CASSLGASDSYEQYF
DNA: TGTGCCAGCAGTTTAGGGGCTAGCGACTCCTACGAGCAGTACTTC
V: TRBV27
J: TRBJ2-7
D: NA
size: NA

CDR3: CASSTAVERTGELFF
DNA: TGTGCCAGCAGCACCGCGGTCGAACGCACCGGGGAGCTGTTTTTT
V: TRBV5-4
J: TRBJ2-2
D: NA
size: NA

CDR3: CASSPGGPIYEQFF
DNA: TGTGCCTCCTCCCCGGGAGGGCCTATCTATGAGCAGTTCTTC
V: TRBV7-2
J: TRBJ2-1
D: TRBD2
size: NA

CDR3: CASSVDSNTGELFF
DNA: TGTGCCAGCAGTGTGGACAGTAACACCGGGGAGCTGTTTTTT
V: TRBV2
J: TRBJ2-2
D: NA
size: NA

CDR3: CASSIKQGLGGMNTEAFF
DNA: TGTGCCAGTAGTATAAAACAGGGGCTGGGGGGAATGAACACTGAAGCTTTCTTT
V: TRBV19
J: TRBJ1-1
D: TRBD1
size: NA

CDR3: CASSSSEEREGYNEQFF
DNA: TGTGCCAGCAGTTCTTCAGAAGAGCGGGAGGGTTACAATGAGCAGTTCTTC
V: TRBV9
J: TRBJ2-1
D: TRBD2
size: NA

CDR3: CASSLDRKQFF
DNA: TGTGCCAGCAGCTTAGATAGAAAGCAGTTCTTC
V: TRBV7-8
J: TRBJ2-1
D: NA
size: NA

CDR3: CASSPLTGPVSRYEQYF
DNA: TGTGCCAGCAGTCCACTGACAGGGCCCGTGTCTCGCTACGAGCAGTACTTC
V: TRBV27
J: TRBJ2-7
D: TRBD1
size: NA

CDR3: CASSSRWVRRDSYEQYF
DNA: TGTGCCAGCAGCTCGAGGTGGGTACGGCGGGACTCCTACGAGCAGTACTTC
V: TRBV5-6
J: TRBJ2-7
D: NA
size: NA

CDR3: CAARGNTGELFF
DNA: TGTGCCGCCAGGGGAAACACCGGGGAGCTGTTTTTT
V: TRBV28
J: TRBJ2-2
D: NA
size: NA

CDR3: CASSGSGQFEQYF
DNA: TGCGCCAGCAGCGGGTCGGGACAGTTCGAGCAGTACTTC
V: TRBV5-1
J: TRBJ2-7
D: TRBD1
size: NA

CDR3: CASSSTTGGLGAFF
DNA: TGTGCCAGCAGCTCGACGACCGGGGGGCTAGGGGCTTTCTTT
V: TRBV5-4
J: TRBJ1-1
D: NA
size: NA

CDR3: CASSQSLILQGFGEAFF
DNA: TGCGCCAGCAGTCAATCTCTAATTCTACAGGGATTCGGTGAAGCTTTCTTT
V: TRBV23-1
J: TRBJ1-1
D: NA
size: once

CDR3: CASNTQGAKSPLHF
DNA: TGTGCCAGCAACACTCAGGGGGCTAAGTCACCCCTCCACTTT
V: TRBV2
J: TRBJ1-6
D: TRBD1
size: NA

CDR3: CASSLTSGNYEQYF
DNA: TGCGCCAGCAGCTTGACTAGCGGGAACTACGAGCAGTACTTC
V: TRBV5-1
J: TRBJ2-7
D: TRBD2
size: NA

CDR3: CASSFGARNTGELFF
DNA: TGTGCCAGCAGTTTCGGAGCCCGGAACACCGGGGAGCTGTTTTTT
V: TRBV5-6
J: TRBJ2-2
D: NA
size: NA

CDR3: CASSLGTGGWYEQYF
DNA: TGTGCCAGCAGTTTGGGGACAGGGGGTTGGTACGAGCAGTACTTC
V: TRBV27
J: TRBJ2-7
D: TRBD1
size: NA

CDR3: CASSASVSYNSPLHF
DNA: TGTGCCAGCAGCGCCTCGGTCTCCTATAATTCACCCCTCCACTTT
V: TRBV7-9
J: TRBJ1-6
D: NA
size: once

CDR3: CASRFNPGGPNLEQFF
DNA: TGTGCCAGTAGATTCAATCCGGGAGGCCCTAATTTGGAGCAGTTCTTC
V: TRBV19
J: TRBJ2-1
D: TRBD2
size: once

CDR3: CASSDSGGQGDYNEQFF
DNA: TGTGCCAGCAGTGACTCAGGGGGGCAGGGGGACTACAATGAGCAGTTCTTC
V: TRBV6-4
J: TRBJ2-1
D: NA
size: NA

CDR3: CASSQETRTGGNTIYF
DNA: TGCGCCAGCAGCCAGGAAACCCGGACAGGGGGAAACACCATATATTTT
V: TRBV4-1
J: TRBJ1-3
D: TRBD1
size: NA

CDR3: CASSLGQGSNSPLHF
DNA: TGTGCCAGCAGCTTGGGACAGGGGTCTAATTCACCCCTCCACTTT
V: TRBV5-4
J: TRBJ1-6
D: TRBD1
size: NA

CDR3: CASSEPSDSLSYEQYF
DNA: TGTGCCAGCAGTGAACCGTCGGACTCCCTCTCCTACGAGCAGTACTTC
V: TRBV2
J: TRBJ2-7
D: NA
size: NA

CDR3: CASSLGQGASEKLFF
DNA: TGCGCCAGCAGCTTGGGACAGGGGGCGTCTGAAAAACTGTTTTTT
V: TRBV5-1
J: TRBJ1-4
D: TRBD1
size: NA

CDR3: CASRDRDNEQFF
DNA: TGCGCCAGCAGAGACAGGGACAATGAGCAGTTCTTC
V: TRBV23-1
J: TRBJ2-1
D: TRBD1
size: NA

CDR3: CASRQKGSGVNEQFF
DNA: TGTGCCAGCAGGCAAAAAGGTTCAGGGGTTAATGAGCAGTTCTTC
V: TRBV27
J: TRBJ2-1
D: NA
size: NA

CDR3: CSVSGSGSANYGYTF
DNA: TGCAGCGTTAGCGGGTCAGGGTCAGCTAACTATGGCTACACCTTC
V: TRBV29-1
J: TRBJ1-2
D: NA
size: NA

CDR3: CASSPPLAGDTGELFF
DNA: TGTGCCAGCTCACCTCCTTTAGCGGGAGACACCGGGGAGCTGTTTTTT
V: TRBV18
J: TRBJ2-2
D: TRBD2
size: NA

CDR3: CASSQGLKGSPGEQYF
DNA: TGCGCCAGCAGCCAAGGCCTGAAGGGGTCCCCGGGCGAGCAGTACTTC
V: TRBV4-1
J: TRBJ2-7
D: NA
size: NA

CDR3: CASSSLGQANYGYTF
DNA: TGTGCCAGCAGCTCATTGGGACAGGCTAACTATGGCTACACCTTC
V: TRBV11-3
J: TRBJ1-2
D: TRBD1
size: NA

CDR3: CASSVGAGGRETQYF
DNA: TGTGCCAGCAGCGTAGGGGCAGGGGGCCGGGAGACCCAGTACTTC
V: TRBV9
J: TRBJ2-5
D: TRBD1
size: NA

CDR3: CAKLGEGVGQETQYF
DNA: TGTGCCAAATTGGGGGAGGGGGTTGGTCAAGAGACCCAGTACTTC
V: TRBV6-1
J: TRBJ2-5
D: NA
size: NA

CDR3: CASSYSRQTENTEAFF
DNA: TGTGCCAGCAGTTACTCTCGACAGACAGAGAACACTGAAGCTTTCTTT
V: TRBV6-5
J: TRBJ1-1
D: NA
size: NA

CDR3: CASSPRDRDYQPQHF
DNA: TGTGCCAGTAGTCCCAGGGACAGGGATTATCAGCCCCAGCATTTT
V: TRBV19
J: TRBJ1-5
D: TRBD1
size: NA